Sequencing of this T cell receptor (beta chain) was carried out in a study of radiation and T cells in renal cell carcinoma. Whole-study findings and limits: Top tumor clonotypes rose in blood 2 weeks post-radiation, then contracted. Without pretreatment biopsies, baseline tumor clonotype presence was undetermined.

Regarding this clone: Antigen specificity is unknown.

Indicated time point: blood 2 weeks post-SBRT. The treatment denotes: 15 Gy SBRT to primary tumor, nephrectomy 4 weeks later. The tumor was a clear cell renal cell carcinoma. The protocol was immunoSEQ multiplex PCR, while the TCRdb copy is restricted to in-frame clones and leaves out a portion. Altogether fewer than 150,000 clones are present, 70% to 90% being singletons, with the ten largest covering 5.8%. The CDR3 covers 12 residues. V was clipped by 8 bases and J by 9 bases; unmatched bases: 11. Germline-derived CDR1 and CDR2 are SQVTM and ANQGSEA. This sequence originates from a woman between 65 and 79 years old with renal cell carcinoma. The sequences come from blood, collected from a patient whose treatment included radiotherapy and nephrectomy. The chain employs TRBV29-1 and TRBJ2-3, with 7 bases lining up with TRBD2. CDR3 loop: CSSRGGEGTQYF. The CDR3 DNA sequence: TGCAGCTCCCGGGGAGGGGAAGGGACGCAGTATTTT.